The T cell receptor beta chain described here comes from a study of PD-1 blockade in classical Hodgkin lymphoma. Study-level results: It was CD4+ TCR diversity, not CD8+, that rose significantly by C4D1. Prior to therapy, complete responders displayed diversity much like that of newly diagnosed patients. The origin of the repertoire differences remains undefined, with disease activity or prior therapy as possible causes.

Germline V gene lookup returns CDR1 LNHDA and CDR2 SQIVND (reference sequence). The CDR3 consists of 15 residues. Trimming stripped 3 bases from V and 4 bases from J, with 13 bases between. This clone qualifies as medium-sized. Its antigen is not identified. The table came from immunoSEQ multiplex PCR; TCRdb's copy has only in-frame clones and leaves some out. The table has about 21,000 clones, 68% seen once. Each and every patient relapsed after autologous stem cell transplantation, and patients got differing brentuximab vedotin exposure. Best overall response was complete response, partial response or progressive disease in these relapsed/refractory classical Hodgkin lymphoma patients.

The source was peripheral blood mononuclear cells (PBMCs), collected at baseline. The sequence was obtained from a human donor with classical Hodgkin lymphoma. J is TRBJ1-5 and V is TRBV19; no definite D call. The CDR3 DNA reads TGTGCCAGTAGTATGGATTCCGGAAAAAATCAGCCCCAGCATTTT. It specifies CASSMDSGKNQPQHF. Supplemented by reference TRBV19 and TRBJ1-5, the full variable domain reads DGGITQSPKYLFRKEGQNVTLSCEQNLNHDAMYWYRQDPGQGLRLIYYSQIVNDFQKGDIAEGYSVSREKKESFPLTVTSAQKNPTAFYLCASSMDSGKNQPQHFGDGTRLSIL.